This T cell receptor beta chain was profiled in a study of blood T cell repertoires in COVID-19. Sequencing used immunoSEQ multiplex PCR; TCRdb keeps in-frame clones, though not all of them. This sample has under 90,000 clones; 70% to 85% occur once, and the top ten carry approximately 5.8%. CDR1 is SGHRS and CDR2 is YFSETQ in the germline V gene. The CDR3 sequence is 16 residues long. V lost 0 bases, J lost 8 bases, and 9 bases stayed unmatched. The chain couples TRBV5-1 to TRBJ1-4; 8 positions agree with TRBD1. Sample: peripheral blood. This receptor was obtained from a man in his forties or fifties with active or convalescent COVID-19. As DNA, the CDR3 is TGCGCCAGCAGCTTGGGTCAGAGGACAGGGACCGAAAAACTGTTTTTT. Its translation: CASSLGQRTGTEKLFF.